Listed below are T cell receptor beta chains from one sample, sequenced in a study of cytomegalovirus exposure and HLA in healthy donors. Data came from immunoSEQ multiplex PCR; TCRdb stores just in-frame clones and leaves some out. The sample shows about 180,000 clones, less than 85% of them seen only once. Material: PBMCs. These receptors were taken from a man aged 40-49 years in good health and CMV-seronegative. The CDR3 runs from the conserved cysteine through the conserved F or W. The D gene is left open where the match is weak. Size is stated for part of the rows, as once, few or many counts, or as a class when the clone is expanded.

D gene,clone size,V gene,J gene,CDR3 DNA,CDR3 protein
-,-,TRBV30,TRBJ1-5,TGTGCCTGGAGTTCCGGGGGGTATAGCAATCAGCCCCAGCATTTT,CAWSSGGYSNQPQHF
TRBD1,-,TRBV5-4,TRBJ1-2,TGTGCCAGCAGCTTCACCCCGACAGGGTGGGATGGCTACACCTTC,CASSFTPTGWDGYTF
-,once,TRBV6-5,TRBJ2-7,TGTGCCAGCAGGCGAGAACCCTGGAGCTCCTACGAGCAGTACTTC,CASRREPWSSYEQYF
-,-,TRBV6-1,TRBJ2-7,TGTGCCAGCAGACTGGCCGTCGGGAAACCCTACGAGCAGTACTTC,CASRLAVGKPYEQYF
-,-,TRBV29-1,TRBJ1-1,TGCAGCGTTGCTTGGCGGGGGGACACTGAAGCTTTCTTT,CSVAWRGDTEAFF
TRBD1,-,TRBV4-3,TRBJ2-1,TGCGCCAGCAGCCAAATCGGGACAGGGGTATACAATGAGCAGTTCTTC,CASSQIGTGVYNEQFF
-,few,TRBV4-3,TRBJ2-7,TGCGCCAGCAGCCAAGGATCGACTGCGAGCTCCTACGAGCAGTACTTC,CASSQGSTASSYEQYF
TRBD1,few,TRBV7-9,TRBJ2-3,TGTTCCAGCAGGTTACAGGGGACAGATACGCAGTATTTT,CSSRLQGTDTQYF
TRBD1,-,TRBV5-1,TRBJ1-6,TGCGCCAGCAGCTTGGAAGGGGGCAGACCTAATTCACCCCTCCACTTT,CASSLEGGRPNSPLHF
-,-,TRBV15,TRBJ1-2,TGTGCCACCAGCAGCGATAGCTATGGCTACACCTTC,CATSSDSYGYTF
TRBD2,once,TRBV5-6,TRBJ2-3,TGTGCCAGCAGCTTTAGCGGGGGGAACACAGATACGCAGTATTTT,CASSFSGGNTDTQYF
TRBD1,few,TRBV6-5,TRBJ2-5,TGTGCCAGCAGTTACTCAACAGGGGGGAAGACCCAGTACTTC,CASSYSTGGKTQYF
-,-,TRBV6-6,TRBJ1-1,TGTGCCAGCATGCCAGGTATGAACACTGAAGCTTTCTTT,CASMPGMNTEAFF
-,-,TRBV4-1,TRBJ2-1,TGCGCCAGCAGCGGCTGGGGGGGGGCCACACCGGACAATGAGCAGTTCTTC,CASSGWGGATPDNEQFF
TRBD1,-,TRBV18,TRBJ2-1,TGTGCCAGCTCACTACAGGGGGAGGCCAATGAGCAGTTCTTC,CASSLQGEANEQFF
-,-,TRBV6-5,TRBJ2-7,TGTGCCAGCAGTTACTCTTCGGGAGTGGGCTACGAGCAGTACTTC,CASSYSSGVGYEQYF
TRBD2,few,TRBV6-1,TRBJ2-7,TGTGCCAGCTCGCAGCGGGGGAACTCCTACGAGCAGTACTTC,CASSQRGNSYEQYF
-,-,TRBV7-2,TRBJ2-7,TGTGCCAGCAGCAAAACAGGGCAGAACTACGAGCAGTACTTC,CASSKTGQNYEQYF
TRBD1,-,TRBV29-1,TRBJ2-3,TGCAGCGTTCTTCGGACAGGGGGCCTCGATGATACGCAGTATTTT,CSVLRTGGLDDTQYF
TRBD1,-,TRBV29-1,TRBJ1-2,TGCAGCGATGGGGGACAGAGCTATGGCTACACCTTC,CSDGGQSYGYTF
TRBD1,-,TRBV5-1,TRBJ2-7,TGCGCCAGCAGCCCCCTGCGGGGACAGGCCTACGAGCAGTACTTC,CASSPLRGQAYEQYF
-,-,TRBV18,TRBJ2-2,TGTGCCAGCTCACCACGGGAGACTACCAGGCCCGGGGAGCTGTTTTTT,CASSPRETTRPGELFF
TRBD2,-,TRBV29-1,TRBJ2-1,TGCAGCGTTGGGCTAGCGGGGGCAAACAATGAGCAGTTCTTC,CSVGLAGANNEQFF
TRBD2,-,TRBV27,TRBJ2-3,TGTGCCAGCAGCCGGACCTTGGGACTAGCGGGGGCGGATACGCAGTATTTT,CASSRTLGLAGADTQYF
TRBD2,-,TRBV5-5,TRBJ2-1,TGTGCCAGCAGCTTGGCCGGTTGGGAGGGAAAATACAATGAGCAGTTCTTC,CASSLAGWEGKYNEQFF
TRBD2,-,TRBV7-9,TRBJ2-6,TGTGCCAGCAGCTTATCCGGCCTAGCGGGGATTCCTGGGGCCAACGTCCTGACTTTC,CASSLSGLAGIPGANVLTF
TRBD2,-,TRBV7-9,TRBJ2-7,TGTGCCAGCAGCTTCAGAATAGCGGGAGAGAAGGACTACGAGCAGTACTTC,CASSFRIAGEKDYEQYF
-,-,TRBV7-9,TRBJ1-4,TGTGCCAGCAGGAAGACGGAGCCCAATGAAAAACTGTTTTTT,CASRKTEPNEKLFF
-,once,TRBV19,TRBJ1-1,TGTGCCAGTAGTCTCGGAATCGGGGGGAACACTGAAGCTTTCTTT,CASSLGIGGNTEAFF
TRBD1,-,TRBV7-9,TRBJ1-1,TGTGCCAGCAGCATCTACGACAGGGGGCCGATCACTGAAGCTTTCTTT,CASSIYDRGPITEAFF
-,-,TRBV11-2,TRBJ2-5,TGTGCCAGCAGCCCCCCGTCGTTAGCCGGATGGGAGACCCAGTACTTC,CASSPPSLAGWETQYF
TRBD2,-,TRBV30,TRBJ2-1,TGTGCCTGGAGTGGAGTCCCACCCCCTAGCGGCGCCGTATACAATGAGCAGTTCTTC,CAWSGVPPPSGAVYNEQFF
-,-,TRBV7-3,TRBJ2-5,TGTGCCAGCAGCTTAGGAACAGGGCAGACCCAGTACTTC,CASSLGTGQTQYF
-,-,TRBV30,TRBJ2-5,TGTGCCTGGAGTGAAAGAGGGTGGCAGCAGACCCAGTACTTC,CAWSERGWQQTQYF
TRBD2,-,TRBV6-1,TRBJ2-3,TGTGCCGGTAGCGGGGAGAACACAGATACGCAGTATTTT,CAGSGENTDTQYF
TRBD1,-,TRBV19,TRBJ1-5,TGTGCCAGTAGTATAGGTTCAGGGGGAAGCAATCAGCCCCAGCATTTT,CASSIGSGGSNQPQHF
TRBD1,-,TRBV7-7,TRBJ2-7,TGTGCCAGCAGCTTCGACAGGGGTTACGAGCAGTACTTC,CASSFDRGYEQYF
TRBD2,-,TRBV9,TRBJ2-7,TGTGCCAGCAGCGAGGGTCTAGCGGGGGGTACCTACGAGCAGTACTTC,CASSEGLAGGTYEQYF
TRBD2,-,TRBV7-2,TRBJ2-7,TGTGCCAGCAGCCCCGGGCTAGCGGGAGTATCCGAGCAGTACTTC,CASSPGLAGVSEQYF
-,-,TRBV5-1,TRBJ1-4,TGCGCCAGCAGCGGGGGACTGGCTAATGAAAAACTGTTTTTT,CASSGGLANEKLFF
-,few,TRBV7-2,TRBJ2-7,TGTGCCAGCAGCTTCGGGGGCTCCTACGAGCAGTACTTC,CASSFGGSYEQYF
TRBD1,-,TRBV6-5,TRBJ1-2,TGTGCCAGCAGACGGGACAGTAGCTATGGCTACACCTTC,CASRRDSSYGYTF
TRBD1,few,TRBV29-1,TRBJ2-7,TGCAGCGCTCTTCCAACAGGGGGCGAAATCTACGAGCAGTACTTC,CSALPTGGEIYEQYF
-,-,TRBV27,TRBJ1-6,TGTGCCAGCAGTTTTTCACCGTCGGAGACCCTCCACTTT,CASSFSPSETLHF
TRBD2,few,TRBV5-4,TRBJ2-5,TGTGCCAGCAGCCCGGACGGACTAGTCCAAGAGACCCAGTACTTC,CASSPDGLVQETQYF
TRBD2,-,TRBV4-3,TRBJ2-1,TGCGCCAGCAGCCAAGTTAATAGCGGGGGGGCCGGTGAGCAGTTCTTC,CASSQVNSGGAGEQFF